The sequence of this TCR beta chain was determined in a study of T cells in Graves' hyperthyroidism and ophthalmopathy. In regard to this clonotype: Antigen unknown.

The CDR3 is made up of 13 amino acids. V lost 0 bases, J lost 0 bases, and 1 base lay in between. Germline values: CDR1 MNHEY, CDR2 SMNVEV (reference sequence). General study points: Most clonotypes expanded in the thyroid (above 0.001) were also present in blood.

Diagnosis of hyperthyroidism was new in patients aged 18 to 65, and its duration was under 2 months. TCR beta CDR3 regions were amplified from RNA transcripts. With the HTBI primer set, the TCR CDR3 went through a first round of RT-PCR. MiXCR was run by TCRdb on the multiplex PCR reads, yielding one entry per CDR3 protein. The profile shows fewer than 300,000 distinct CDR3 sequences, around 15% of them singletons. This clonotype was obtained from a woman in her fifties or sixties with Graves' hyperthyroidism that later progressed to Graves' ophthalmopathy. The sequenced material came from blood. V is TRBV27 and J is TRBJ2-3; unclear D gene. CDR3: CASSLSSTDTQYF. CDR3 coding DNA: TGTGCCAGCAGTTTATCAAGCACAGATACGCAGTATTTT.